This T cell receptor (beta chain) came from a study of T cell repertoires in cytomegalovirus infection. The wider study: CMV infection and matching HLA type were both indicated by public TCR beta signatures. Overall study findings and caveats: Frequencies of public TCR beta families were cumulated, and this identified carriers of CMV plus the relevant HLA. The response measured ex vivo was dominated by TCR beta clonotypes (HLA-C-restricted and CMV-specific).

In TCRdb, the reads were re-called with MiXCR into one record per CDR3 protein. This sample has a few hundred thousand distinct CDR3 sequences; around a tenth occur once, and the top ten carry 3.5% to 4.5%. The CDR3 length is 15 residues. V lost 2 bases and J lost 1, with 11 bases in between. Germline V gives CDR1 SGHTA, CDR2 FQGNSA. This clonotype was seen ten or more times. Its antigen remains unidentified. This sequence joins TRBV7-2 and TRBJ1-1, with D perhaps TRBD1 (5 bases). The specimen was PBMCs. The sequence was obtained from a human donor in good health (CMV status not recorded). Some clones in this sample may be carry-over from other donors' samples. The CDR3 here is CASSLSIGGNTEAFF. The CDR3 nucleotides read TGTGCCAGCAGCTTATCAATTGGGGGGAACACTGAAGCTTTCTTT.